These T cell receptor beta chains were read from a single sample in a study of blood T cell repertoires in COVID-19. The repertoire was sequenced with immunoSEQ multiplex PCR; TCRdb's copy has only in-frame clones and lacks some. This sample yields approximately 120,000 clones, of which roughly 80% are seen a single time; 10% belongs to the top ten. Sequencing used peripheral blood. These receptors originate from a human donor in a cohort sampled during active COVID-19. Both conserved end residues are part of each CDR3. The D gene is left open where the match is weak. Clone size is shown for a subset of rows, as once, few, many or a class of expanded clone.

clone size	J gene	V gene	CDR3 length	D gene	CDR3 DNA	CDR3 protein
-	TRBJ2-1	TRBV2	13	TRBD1	TGTGCCAGCAGCGGACAGGGGGCGGGTGAGCAGTTCTTC	CASSGQGAGEQFF
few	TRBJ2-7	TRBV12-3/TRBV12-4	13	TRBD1	TGTGCCAGCAGCTGGACAGGAGTCTACGAGCAGTACTTC	CASSWTGVYEQYF
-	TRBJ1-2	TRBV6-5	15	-	TGTGCTAGCAGTAACGGCGGGCCCCCTCACTATGGCTACACCTTC	CASSNGGPPHYGYTF
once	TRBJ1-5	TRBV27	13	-	TGTGCCAGCAGTTTCGCGCCGAATCAGCCCCAGCATTTT	CASSFAPNQPQHF
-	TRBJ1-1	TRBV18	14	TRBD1	TGTGCCAGCTCACTGGGACAGGCGGGAACTGAAGCTTTCTTT	CASSLGQAGTEAFF
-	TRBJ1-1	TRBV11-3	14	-	TGTGCCAGCAGCTTAGCTGGAAGGGGCACTGAAGCTTTCTTT	CASSLAGRGTEAFF
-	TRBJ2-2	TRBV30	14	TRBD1	TGTGCCTGGAGTGTGCAGGGGGCAGCGGGGGAGCTGTTTTTT	CAWSVQGAAGELFF
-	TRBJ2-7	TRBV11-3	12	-	TGTGCCAGCAGCTCGACAGATTACGAGCAGTACTTC	CASSSTDYEQYF
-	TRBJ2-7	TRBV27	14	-	TGTGCCAGCAGTTTGAGGGAAAGTTCCTACGAGCAGTACTTC	CASSLRESSYEQYF
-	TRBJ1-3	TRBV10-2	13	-	TGCGCCAGCAGGGGAGGTTCTGGAAACACCATATATTTT	CASRGGSGNTIYF
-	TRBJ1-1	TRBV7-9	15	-	TGTGCCAGCAGCTCCCAGGGAGGGATGAACACTGAAGCTTTCTTT	CASSSQGGMNTEAFF
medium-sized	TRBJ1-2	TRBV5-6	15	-	TGTGCCAGCAGCTTGGGAAGCACTCCGTCCTATGGCTACACCTTC	CASSLGSTPSYGYTF
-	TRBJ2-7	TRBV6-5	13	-	TGTGCCAGCAGTACCCGAGGCCCCTACGAGCAGTACTTC	CASSTRGPYEQYF
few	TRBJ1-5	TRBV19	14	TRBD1	TGTGCCAGCAAGGGGGCAGGGTCCAATCAGCCCCAGCATTTT	CASKGAGSNQPQHF
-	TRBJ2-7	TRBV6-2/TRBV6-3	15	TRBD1	TGTGCCAGCAGTCCCGGGACAGCTTTCCCCTACGAGCAGTACTTC	CASSPGTAFPYEQYF
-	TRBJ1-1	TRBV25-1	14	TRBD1	TGTGCCAGCAGTGAATCGCAGGGGGCTCGTGAAGCTTTCTTT	CASSESQGAREAFF
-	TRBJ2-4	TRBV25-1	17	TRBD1	TGTGCCAGCAGTGAACGGGACAGTTCTCTAGCCAAAAACATTCAGTACTTC	CASSERDSSLAKNIQYF
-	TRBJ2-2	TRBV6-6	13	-	TGTGCCAGCTCGAACAGGGTGCCGGGGGAGCTGTTTTTT	CASSNRVPGELFF
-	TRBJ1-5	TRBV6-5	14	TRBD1	TGTGCCAGCAGGGCTCCAGGGGGCGGTCAGCCCCAGCATTTT	CASRAPGGGQPQHF
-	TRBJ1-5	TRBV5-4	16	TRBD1	TGTGCCAGCAGCGTCGACAGGGGGATTAACAATCAGCCCCAGCATTTT	CASSVDRGINNQPQHF
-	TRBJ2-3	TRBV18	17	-	TGTGCCAGCTCACCATCGATGGCGGGGGCCAGCACAGATACGCAGTATTTT	CASSPSMAGASTDTQYF
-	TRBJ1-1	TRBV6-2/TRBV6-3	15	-	TGTGCCAGCAGTTTACAGGGTGCTATGAACACTGAAGCTTTCTTT	CASSLQGAMNTEAFF
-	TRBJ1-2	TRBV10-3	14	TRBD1	TGTGCCATCAAGGGACAGAATACTAACTATGGCTACACCTTC	CAIKGQNTNYGYTF
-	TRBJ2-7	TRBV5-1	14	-	TGCGCCAGCAGACCTCGACTGAGCTCCTACGAGCAGTACTTC	CASRPRLSSYEQYF
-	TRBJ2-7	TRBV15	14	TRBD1	TGTGCCACCAGCTGGGACAGGGGGCTAGGCGAGCAGTACTTC	CATSWDRGLGEQYF
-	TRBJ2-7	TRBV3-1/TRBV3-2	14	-	TGTGCCAGCAGCCAAGCAGGGGTAAGGCGCGAGCAGTACTTC	CASSQAGVRREQYF
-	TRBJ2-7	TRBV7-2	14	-	TGTGCCAGCAGCTTAGCCCTGGAGGGGTACGAGCAGTACTTC	CASSLALEGYEQYF
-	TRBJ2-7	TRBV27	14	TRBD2	TGTGCCAGCAGTTTCGGCGGGAGCTCCTACGAGCAGTACTTC	CASSFGGSSYEQYF
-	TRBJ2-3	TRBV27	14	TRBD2	TGTGCCAGCAGTATAGCGGGAGGCACAGATACGCAGTATTTT	CASSIAGGTDTQYF
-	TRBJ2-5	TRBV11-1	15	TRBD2	TGTGCCAGCAGCCCCACGGCTAGCGGGAGACAGACCCAGTACTTC	CASSPTASGRQTQYF
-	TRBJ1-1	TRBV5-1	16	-	TGCGCCAGCAGGCCCCTCGGAGACTCCATGAACACTGAAGCTTTCTTT	CASRPLGDSMNTEAFF
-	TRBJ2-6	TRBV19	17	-	TGTGCCAGTAGAACAAATCGACAGGTCTCTGGGGCCAACGTCCTGACTTTC	CASRTNRQVSGANVLTF
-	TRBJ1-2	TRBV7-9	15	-	TGTGCCAGCAGCTTAGTCGGGGGTTCTAACTATGGCTACACCTTC	CASSLVGGSNYGYTF
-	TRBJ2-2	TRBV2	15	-	TGTGCCAGCAGTCCTGTGGGGGGGAACACCGGGGAGCTGTTTTTT	CASSPVGGNTGELFF
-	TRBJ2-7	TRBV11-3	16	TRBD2	TGTGCCAGCAGTCCAGCCCCCGGACTAGCGTTAAATGAGCAGTACTTC	CASSPAPGLALNEQYF
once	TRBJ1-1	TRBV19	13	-	TGTGCCAGTAGACAAAACATGAACACTGAAGCTTTCTTT	CASRQNMNTEAFF
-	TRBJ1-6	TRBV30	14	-	TGTGCCTGGAACCCGGGACTGGGAAATTCACCCCTCCACTTT	CAWNPGLGNSPLHF
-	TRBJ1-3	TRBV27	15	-	TGTGCCAGCAGTTTAGGGAGGGGGTCTGGAAACACCATATATTTT	CASSLGRGSGNTIYF
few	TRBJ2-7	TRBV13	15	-	TGTGCCAGCAGCTCCCGGGGGTCCAACTCCTACGAGCAGTACTTC	CASSSRGSNSYEQYF
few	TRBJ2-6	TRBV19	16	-	TGTGCCAGCACCACGGCAGGGCGTGGGGGGGCCAACGTCCTGACTTTC	CASTTAGRGGANVLTF
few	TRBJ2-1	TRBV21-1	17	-	TGTGCCAGCAGCAAAGAGATCAGCGGGAGAATGTACAATGAGCAGTTCTTC	CASSKEISGRMYNEQFF
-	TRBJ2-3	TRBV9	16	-	TGTGCCAGCAGCGTCAGCCGGGACAAATACACAGATACGCAGTATTTT	CASSVSRDKYTDTQYF
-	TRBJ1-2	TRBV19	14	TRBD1	TGTGCCAGTAGAGAGACAGGGGGAGGCTATGGCTACACCTTC	CASRETGGGYGYTF
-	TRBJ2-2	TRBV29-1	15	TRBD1	TGCAGCGTTCATAGAACGACAGGGGACACCGGGGAGCTGTTTTTT	CSVHRTTGDTGELFF
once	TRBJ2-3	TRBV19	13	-	TGTGCCAGTAGTGGACAGCCCACAGATACGCAGTATTTT	CASSGQPTDTQYF
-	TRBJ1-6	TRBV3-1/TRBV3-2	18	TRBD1	TGTGCCAGCAGCCGGAATCCGGGACAGGGATTGGGTAATTCACCCCTCCACTTT	CASSRNPGQGLGNSPLHF
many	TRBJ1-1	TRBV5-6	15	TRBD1	TGTGCCAGCAGCTTGTTTGGGACAGGAACCACTGAAGCTTTCTTT	CASSLFGTGTTEAFF
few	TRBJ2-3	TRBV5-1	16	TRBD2	TGCGCCAGCAGCTTGGTACTAGCGGGAGGTTCGGATACGCAGTATTTT	CASSLVLAGGSDTQYF
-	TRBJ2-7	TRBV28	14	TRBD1	TGTGCCAGCAGTCCACCGGGACAGGGGGACGAGCAGTACTTC	CASSPPGQGDEQYF
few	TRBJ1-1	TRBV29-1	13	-	TGCAGCGTCTTGACAGAATTGAACACTGAAGCTTTCTTT	CSVLTELNTEAFF
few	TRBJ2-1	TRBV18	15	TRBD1	TGTGCCAGCTCACAAGGGACAGCTACCTACAATGAGCAGTTCTTC	CASSQGTATYNEQFF
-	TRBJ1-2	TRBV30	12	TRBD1	TGTGCCTGGGGGACAGGCGACTATGGCTACACCTTC	CAWGTGDYGYTF